The 30 T cell receptor beta chains below all came from one sample that was sequenced in a study of CD8+CD57+ T cells in acquired aplastic anemia. Using genomic DNA as the template, TCR beta VDJ and CDR3 profiling was carried out. Via MiXCR, TCRdb re-called the reads, giving one row per CDR3 protein. Altogether roughly 420,000 distinct CDR3 sequences are present, around 68% being singletons, with the ten largest covering 4%. Sequencing used sorted CD4+, CD8+, or CD8+CD57+ T cells (not recorded which) from PBMCs. The source of these receptors is a human donor in good health, serving as a control.

This clonotype came up many times. The chain uses TRBV12-3 or TRBV12-4 and TRBJ1-1; D is undetermined. The CDR3 sequence is 16 residues long. Trimming removed 6 bases at V and 0 bases at J, with 17 bases between. The CDR3 loop reads CASSSGFRRLNTEAFF. CDR3 nucleotides: TGTGCCAGCAGCTCGGGTTTCCGGCGGCTGAACACTGAAGCTTTCTTT.

The chain is built from TRBV7-6 and TRBJ2-5; TRBD2 is a possible D gene (5 bases). CDR3 size: 14 residues. Germline loops: CDR1 SGHVS, CDR2 FNYEAQ. V dropped 1 base and J dropped 4 bases, with 10 bases sitting between them. The CDR3 sequence is CASSLGGLGETQYF. CDR3 in DNA: TGTGCCAGCAGCTTAGGAGGGTTGGGAGAGACCCAGTACTTC.

With regard to this clonotype: No conserved phenylalanine or tryptophan is present at the end of the CDR3, so a read error is the likely explanation. This chain connects TRBV7-9 to TRBJ2-7; D is ambiguous. The CDR3 is 13 residues long. The V gene's germline CDR1 is SEHNR and CDR2 FQNEAQ (reference sequence). The CDR3 reads CASSFAPAREQYL. CDR3 in DNA: TGCGCCAGCAGCTTCGCTCCAGCGCGCGAGCAGTACCTC.

This chain joins TRBV9 and TRBJ2-7; perhaps D is TRBD1 or TRBD2 (5 bases each). Looked up from germline, CDR1 is SGDLS and CDR2 is YYNGEE. This CDR3 spans 15 amino acids. Trimming took 0 bases from V and 11 from J, leaving 21 bases between them. The CDR3 DNA follows: TGTGCCAGCAGCGTAGGACAGAGGGGCTATGGCTACAAGTACTTC. Protein product: CASSVGQRGYGYKYF.

To note about this clonotype: At one boundary the junction diverges from the germline segment, which might be a read error. V is TRBV11-2 and J is TRBJ2-3; no clear D gene. Per germline, CDR1 SGHAT and CDR2 FQNNGV. This CDR3 has 16 amino acids. CDR3 bases: TGCGCCAGCAGCTTTACGGCACCCCCACCGCGAGATACGCAGTATTTT. Translating it yields CASSFTAPPPRDTQYF. Full variable domain (outside the CDR3, taken from reference TRBV11-2 and TRBJ2-3): EAGVAQSPRYKIIEKRQSVAFWCNPISGHATLYWYQQILGQGPKLLIQFQNNGVVDDSQLPKDRFSAERLKGVDSTLKIQPAKLEDSAVYLCASSFTAPPPRDTQYFGPGTRLTVL.

A word on this clonotype: As the CDR3 is not closed by the conserved phenylalanine or tryptophan, this likely results from a read error. The DNA is left out, because the CDR3 cannot be placed on it with certainty; the CDR3 is given as TCRdb lists it. The chain links TRBV7-2 to TRBJ1-3; TRBD1 was called by the table and not checked on the DNA. The CDR3 length is 13 residues, termini included. Germline lookup yields CDR1 SGHTA and CDR2 FQGNSA. This CDR3 reads CASSFNPAGAKVL.

This clonotype has at least ten counts. This chain joins TRBV7-2 and TRBJ2-2; maybe TRBD1 (5 bases). V dropped 3 bases and J dropped 3 bases, with 8 bases sitting between them. This CDR3 comprises 14 residues. In germline, CDR1 is SGHTA, CDR2 FQGNSA. The CDR3 DNA follows: TGTGCCAGCAGCTTTGGACAATACACCGGGGAGCTGTTTTTT. It yields the protein CASSFGQYTGELFF. Drawing the rest from reference TRBV7-2 and TRBJ2-2, the complete variable domain is GAGVSQSPSNKVTEKGKDVELRCDPISGHTALYWYRQSLGQGLEFLIYFQGNSAPDKSGLPSDRFSAERTGGSVSTLTIQRTQQEDSAVYLCASSFGQYTGELFFGEGSRLTVL.

The rearrangement uses TRBV10-3 and TRBJ1-3, with TRBD1 matching 7 bases. The CDR3 consists of 15 residues. From germline, CDR1 is ENHRY and CDR2 SYGVKD. The J segment lost 4 bases and the V segment lost 6 bases, leaving 9 bases of the junction unmatched. CDR3 DNA: TGTGCCATCAGGACCTACAGGGGTCGCGGAAACACCATATATTTT. It codes for CAIRTYRGRGNTIYF.

V is TRBV19 and J is TRBJ2-7, with 9 bases aligning to TRBD1. CDR1 is LNHDA and CDR2 is SQIVND in the germline V gene (reference sequence). Unmatched junction bases numbered 12, after V lost 7 bases and J lost 5 bases. This CDR3 is 15 amino acids long. CDR3 bases: TGTGCCAGTATGGGGACCGGGACAGGGCTCAACGAGCAGTACTTC. Its translation is CASMGTGTGLNEQYF. Supplemented by reference TRBV19 and TRBJ2-7, the full variable domain reads DGGITQSPKYLFRKEGQNVTLSCEQNLNHDAMYWYRQDPGQGLRLIYYSQIVNDFQKGDIAEGYSVSREKKESFPLTVTSAQKNPTAFYLCASMGTGTGLNEQYFGPGTRLTVT.

The V gene is TRBV29-1, the J gene TRBJ2-1; 8 bases map to TRBD1. This CDR3 is 14 amino acids long. Trimming took 7 bases from V and 7 from J; bases not matched to a gene: 12. The V gene's germline CDR1 is SQVTM and CDR2 ANQGSEA. For the CDR3, the DNA is TGCAGCGACTCGGCAGGGGGCTTAGGTAATGAGCAGTTCTTC. It yields the protein CSDSAGGLGNEQFF.

Of note for this clonotype: The CDR3 carries no conserved terminal phenylalanine or tryptophan, so it likely arises from a read error. The DNA is left out, because the CDR3 cannot be placed on it with certainty; the CDR3 is given as TCRdb lists it. The CDR3 protein is CASSQSYGQAS. The rearrangement uses TRBV7-2 and TRBJ2-7. In germline, CDR1 is SGHTA, CDR2 FQGNSA. The CDR3 is made up of 11 amino acids, end residues included.

V usage is TRBV7-2 and J usage is TRBJ2-1; D is undetermined. The CDR3 consists of 15 residues. V lost 6 bases, J lost 16 bases, and 28 bases lay in between. Germline V gene sequence: CDR1 SGHTA, CDR2 FQGNSA. The CDR3 sequence is CASSHGHPNTNEFFF. The CDR3 region has the DNA TGTGCCAGCAGTCACGGGCACCCGAACACTAATGAGTTCTTCTTC.

This clonotype was observed at least ten times. J is TRBJ2-3 and V is TRBV9; TRBD1 or TRBD2 may be the D gene (6 bases each). The CDR3 is 16 amino acids. Trimming took 0 bases from V and 4 from J, leaving 15 bases between them. From germline, CDR1 is SGDLS and CDR2 YYNGEE. The CDR3 DNA is TGTGCCAGCAGCGTAGCCCCGGGGGCCATGGCAGATACGCAGTATTTT. It is translated as CASSVAPGAMADTQYF.

J is TRBJ2-3 and V is TRBV7-2; tentatively, D is TRBD1 or TRBD2 (6 bases each). The V end lost 6 bases, the J end lost 6 bases, and 19 bases lay between the germline ends. The germline CDR1 and CDR2 sequences are SGHTA and FQGNSA. This CDR3 comprises 15 residues. The DNA of the CDR3 is TGTGCCAGCAGTTCACGGGGGCACCCCCGTGATACGCAGTATTTT. Amino acids: CASSSRGHPRDTQYF.

This clonotype was found a few times. Mismatch with germline at one junction end may stem from a read error. V is TRBV15 and J is TRBJ2-7; 8 bases match TRBD1. Looked up from germline, CDR1 is LNHNV and CDR2 is YYDKDF (reference sequence). The CDR3 sequence is 15 residues long. This chain's CDR3 is CAASSLRTGPHEQYF. Here the CDR3 DNA reads TGTGCCGCCAGCAGCCTCCGGACAGGGCCGCACGAGCAGTACTTC.

The rearrangement links TRBV2 to TRBJ1-2, with D unresolved. The germline V gene encodes CDR1 SNHLY and CDR2 FYNNEI. CDR3 length: 11 residues. The V gene lost 2 bases and the J gene lost 11 bases, with 9 bases spanning the gap. CDR3: CASSERCEYTF. The CDR3 DNA sequence: TGTGCCAGCAGTGAAAGGTGTGAGTACACCTTC.

V and J are TRBV4-1 and TRBJ1-2; no reliable D call. Germline CDR1 reads MGHRA; CDR2 reads YSYEKL. The V end was cut by 5 bases, the J end by 0 bases, with 13 bases between. The CDR3 has 15 residues. The CDR3 region has the DNA TGCGCCAGCAGCTTCGGTGATAACACTAACTATGGCTACACCTTC. This sequence encodes CASSFGDNTNYGYTF.

The table lists this clonotype with many counts. The chain uses TRBV2 and TRBJ1-5; D unclear. The length of the CDR3 is 13 residues. V was trimmed by 4 bases and J by 1 base, leaving 5 bases between them. Germline V gene sequence: CDR1 SNHLY, CDR2 FYNNEI. The CDR3: CASSGRSNQPQHF. The CDR3 DNA follows: TGTGCCAGCAGTGGACGGAGCAATCAGCCCCAGCATTTT.

The chain joins TRBV9 to TRBJ1-2; no clear D gene. The CDR3 extends over 15 amino acids. In germline, CDR1 is SGDLS, CDR2 YYNGEE. Trimming left V 5 bases short and J 10 bases short, with 24 bases between. The CDR3 spells CASSLDPNYGYTYTF. The DNA of the CDR3 is TGTGCCAGCAGTCTGGACCCCAACTATGGCTACACCTACACCTTC.

The chain has TRBV2 and TRBJ2-7; D is possibly TRBD2 (5 bases). Germline CDR1 reads SNHLY; CDR2 reads FYNNEI. The CDR3 is 14 residues long. Trimming took off 4 bases at V and 5 bases at J, with 15 bases between the two ends. DNA for the CDR3: TGTGCCAGCAGTGCCGGCGGGTGGTCCGACGAGCAGTACTTC. Translation: CASSAGGWSDEQYF.

This chain uses TRBV6-1 with TRBJ1-2, with no clear D. This CDR3 comprises 13 residues. V lost 5 bases to trimming and J lost 8 bases, with 15 bases between them. Germline V gives CDR1 MNHNS, CDR2 SASEGT. The CDR3 DNA is TGTGCCAGCAGTTACTCGAGGGCGGTCGGCTACACCTTC. Amino acids: CASSYSRAVGYTF.

This clonotype was detected once. Because it lacks the conserved phenylalanine or tryptophan at the end, this CDR3 is likely a read error. No DNA is shown, since the ends of the CDR3 on it are uncertain; the CDR3 is the one TCRdb lists. The chain employs TRBV2 and TRBJ1-1. The CDR3 numbers 13 amino acids, ends counted. Germline V gives CDR1 SNHLY, CDR2 FYNNEI. The CDR3: CASGEGLNNEAFV.

This clonotype was seen repeatedly, ten times or more. This chain connects TRBV4-3 to TRBJ1-3; D unresolved. In germline, CDR1 is LGHNA, CDR2 YSLEER. The germline V and J ends were trimmed by 0 bases and 3 bases, with 9 bases remaining between them. CDR3 length: 15 residues. The CDR3 region is CASSQDHRYGNTIYF. CDR3 nucleotides: TGCGCCAGCAGCCAAGACCACCGTTATGGAAACACCATATATTTT.

To note about this clonotype: This may be a read error: a much more frequent sequence differs by one nucleotide. The chain recombines TRBV11-2 with TRBJ1-3; D is perhaps TRBD1 (5 bases). Germline V gene sequence: CDR1 SGHAT, CDR2 FQNNGV. V was shortened by 7 bases and J by 4 bases, with 14 bases between the two germline ends. The CDR3 sequence is 14 residues long. For the CDR3, the DNA is TGTGCCAGCACCGGGGGAAAGAAAGGAAACACCATATATTTT. This translates into CASTGGKKGNTIYF.

This chain uses TRBV9 with TRBJ2-2; D not certain. The assigned J gene may be wrong: the sequence end matches TRBJ2-3 better. The germline CDR1 and CDR2 sequences are SGDLS and YYNGEE. The CDR3 covers 14 residues. CDR3 region: CATALRGSTDTQYF. The CDR3 DNA follows: TGTGCCACCGCCTTACGTGGGAGCACAGATACGCAGTATTTT.

As concerns this clonotype: One end of the junction is discordant with germline, which a read error may explain. V usage is TRBV7-9 and J usage is TRBJ2-7; D is unresolved. The CDR3 spans 13 residues. Germline V gene lookup returns CDR1 SEHNR and CDR2 FQNEAQ (reference sequence). The CDR3: CATSHLGPYEQYF. The CDR3 DNA sequence: TGTGCCACCAGCCACTTGGGCCCCTACGAGCAGTACTTC.

On this clonotype itself: Its ends do not fully match the called genes, so a read error is possible. J is TRBJ1-5 and V is TRBV7-2; no definite D call. CDR1 SGHTA and CDR2 FQGNSA come from the germline V gene. There are 14 residues in the CDR3. The CDR3 sequence: CASSLRGGDEAFFF. Written as DNA, the CDR3 is TGTGCCAGCAGCTTACGCGGCGGGGATGAAGCTTTCTTTTTT.

This sequence joins TRBV7-9 and TRBJ1-4, with a tentative D call TRBD1 (5 bases). Between the trimmed V and J ends, which lost 0 bases and 17 bases, there was a span of 22 bases. The CDR3 runs 15 residues. Per the germline V gene, CDR1 is SEHNR and CDR2 is FQNEAQ (reference sequence). The CDR3 is CASSLAPGLAGQYFF. In DNA, the CDR3 is TGTGCCAGCAGCTTAGCTCCGGGACTAGCGGGCCAGTACTTTTTT. The full variable domain, with the rest looked up from reference TRBV7-9 and TRBJ1-4, is DTGVSQNPRHKITKRGQNVTFRCDPISEHNRLYWYRQTLGQGPEFLTYFQNEAQLEKSRLLSDRFSAERPKGSFSTLEIQRTEQGDSAMYLCASSLAPGLAGQYFFGSGTQLSVL.

The gene calls are TRBV29-1 and TRBJ1-1; D is ambiguous. Germline lookup yields CDR1 SQVTM and CDR2 ANQGSEA. CDR3 length: 11 amino acids. V shed 8 bases and J shed 5 bases, with 12 bases lying between them. The CDR3 region is CSSESFTEAFF. In nucleotides, the CDR3 is TGCAGCAGTGAGAGTTTTACTGAAGCTTTCTTT.

The chain links TRBV20-1 to TRBJ1-1; no clear D gene. CDR3 length: 13 residues. V lost 4 bases to trimming and J lost 9 bases, with 18 bases between them. Germline V gene data show CDR1 as DFQATT and CDR2 as SNEGSKA (reference sequence). The CDR3 region is CSAKGYDKGKAFF. CDR3 bases: TGCAGTGCTAAAGGGTACGACAAAGGTAAAGCTTTCTTT.